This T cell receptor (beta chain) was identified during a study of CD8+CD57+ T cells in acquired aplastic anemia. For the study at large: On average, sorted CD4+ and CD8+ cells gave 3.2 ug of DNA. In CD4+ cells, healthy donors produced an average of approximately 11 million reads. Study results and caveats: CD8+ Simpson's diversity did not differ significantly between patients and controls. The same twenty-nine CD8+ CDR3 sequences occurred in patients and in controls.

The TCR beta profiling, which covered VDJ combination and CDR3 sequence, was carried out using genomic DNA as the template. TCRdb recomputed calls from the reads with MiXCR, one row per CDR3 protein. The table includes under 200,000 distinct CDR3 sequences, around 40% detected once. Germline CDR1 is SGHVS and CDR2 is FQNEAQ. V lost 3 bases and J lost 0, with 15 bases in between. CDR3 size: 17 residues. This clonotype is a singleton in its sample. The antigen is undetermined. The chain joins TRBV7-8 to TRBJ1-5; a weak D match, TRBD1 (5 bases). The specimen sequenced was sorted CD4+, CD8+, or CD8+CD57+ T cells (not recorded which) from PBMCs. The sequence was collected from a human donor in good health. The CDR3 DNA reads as TGTGCCAGCAGCTTTCACCTGGACACGCATAGCAATCAGCCCCAGCATTTT. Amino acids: CASSFHLDTHSNQPQHF.